Presented here are 14 T cell receptor beta chains from one specimen sequenced in a study of blood T cell repertoires in COVID-19. The protocol was immunoSEQ multiplex PCR, while the TCRdb copy is restricted to in-frame clones and leaves out a portion. The table shows fewer than 150,000 clones, with approximately 84% occurring only once. The sequenced sample consisted of peripheral blood. These receptors were taken from a human donor in a cohort sampled during active COVID-19.

In this sample, this clone turned up once. This sequence joins TRBV19 and TRBJ1-2; D is unresolved. The CDR3 is 13 residues long. Germline assignment: CDR1 LNHDA and CDR2 SQIVND (reference sequence). Trimming shortened V by 3 bases and J by 8 bases, and 13 bases separated the two germline ends. CDR3 loop: CASSMVEGGGYTF. DNA for the CDR3: TGTGCCAGTAGTATGGTCGAAGGCGGCGGCTACACCTTC.

The chain joins TRBV5-1 to TRBJ2-5, with TRBD2 as a possible D gene (6 bases). The CDR3 is 14 amino acids. Germline CDR1 is SGHRS and CDR2 is YFSETQ. V gave up 3 bases and J gave up 2 bases, with 11 bases separating them. Here the CDR3 reads CASSSPGLQETQYF. CDR3 nucleotide sequence: TGCGCCAGCAGCTCACCGGGACTTCAAGAGACCCAGTACTTC.

The V gene is TRBV6-6, the J gene TRBJ1-1, with 7 nucleotides matching TRBD1. This CDR3 is 14 amino acids long. Germline V gene sequence: CDR1 MNHNY, CDR2 SVGAGI (reference sequence). V dropped 11 bases and J dropped 2; count of bases not matched to a gene: 11. The CDR3 is CASTGGTANTEAFF. In DNA, the CDR3 is TGTGCCTCCACCGGAGGGACAGCAAACACTGAAGCTTTCTTT.

This rearrangement joins TRBV3-1 (or the pseudogene TRBV3-2) to TRBJ1-5, with TRBD1 identical over 8 bases. The CDR3 extends over 17 amino acids. After removal of 4 bases from V and 3 bases from J, the junction contained 11 bases not matched to a gene. Germline CDR1 is LGHDT and CDR2 is YNNKEL (reference sequence). This chain's CDR3 is CASSLGTGQGVNQPQHF. DNA of the CDR3: TGTGCCAGCAGCCTCGGGACTGGACAGGGCGTCAATCAGCCCCAGCATTTT.

The chain combines TRBV10-3 with TRBJ1-2; TRBD1 might be the D (5 bases). Germline CDR1 ENHRY, CDR2 SYGVKD. Trimming pared 4 bases from V and 2 bases from J, leaving 11 bases between. There are 14 residues in the CDR3. The CDR3 sequence: CAISAGLPNYGYTF. CDR3 DNA sequence: TGTGCCATCAGTGCAGGGCTGCCCAACTATGGCTACACCTTC.

The chain combines TRBV11-2 with TRBJ2-1; D is ambiguous. The V end lost 3 bases, the J end lost 7 bases, and 7 bases lay between the germline ends. Germline values: CDR1 SGHAT, CDR2 FQNNGV. The CDR3 contains 12 residues. CDR3 protein: CASSFSRNEQFF. The DNA for the CDR3 is TGTGCCAGCAGCTTTTCCCGGAATGAGCAGTTCTTC.

The chain recombines TRBV7-3 with TRBJ1-2, with D perhaps matching TRBD1 (6 bases). CDR1 and CDR2 from the germline V gene are SGHTA and FQGTGA. V was cut by 0 bases and J by 2 bases, with 10 bases left in between. There are 15 residues in the CDR3. Here the CDR3 reads CASSLTAGENYGYTF. CDR3 nucleotides: TGTGCCAGCAGCTTAACTGCAGGGGAGAACTATGGCTACACCTTC. Supplemented by reference TRBV7-3 and TRBJ1-2, the full variable domain reads GAGVSQTPSNKVTEKGKYVELRCDPISGHTALYWYRQSLGQGPEFLIYFQGTGAADDSGLPNDRFFAVRPEGSVSTLKIQRTERGDSAVYLCASSLTAGENYGYTFGSGTRLTVV.

In this sample, this clone turned up a few times. The V and J genes are TRBV9 and TRBJ2-7; 7 nucleotides match TRBD2. The ends lost 2 bases at V and 7 bases at J; junction bases unmatched: 12. The CDR3 extends over 15 amino acids. The germline gives CDR1 SGDLS, CDR2 YYNGEE. In DNA form, the CDR3 reads TGTGCCAGCAGCGTTAAAGCGGGGCCTCCGGGGGAGCAGTACTTC. As protein: CASSVKAGPPGEQYF.

This chain links TRBV12-3 or TRBV12-4 with TRBJ1-6; possible D gene TRBD1, 6 bases. The V end was cut by 5 bases, the J end by 7 bases, with 9 bases between. This CDR3 has 13 residues. The DNA of the CDR3 is TGTGCCAGCAGTCCTACAGGGAATTCACCCCTCCACTTT. This translates into CASSPTGNSPLHF.

In DNA, the CDR3 is TGTGCCAGCAGCTTTCAACTAGCTCCGGGGGTTACCCACGAGCAGTACTTC. Protein sequence: CASSFQLAPGVTHEQYF. The rearrangement joins TRBV5-4 to TRBJ2-7; D possibly corresponds to TRBD2 (6 bases). V lost 2 bases to trimming and J lost 5 bases, with 23 bases between them. Germline V lookup: CDR1 SGHNT, CDR2 YYREEE (reference sequence). This CDR3 has 17 residues.

The chain joins TRBV6-6 to TRBJ2-6; D is unclear. The CDR3 is 16 amino acids. Germline values: CDR1 MNHNY, CDR2 SVGAGI (reference sequence). V lost 0 bases to trimming and J lost 0 bases, with 6 bases between them. The CDR3 spells CASSYSEYSGANVLTF. As DNA, the CDR3 is TGTGCCAGCAGTTACTCTGAGTACTCTGGGGCCAACGTCCTGACTTTC.

The chain employs TRBV2 and TRBJ1-3, with D tentatively TRBD1 (6 bases). CDR1 and CDR2 (germline): SNHLY, FYNNEI. V was shortened by 4 bases and J by 4 bases, with 11 bases between the two germline ends. This CDR3 has 14 amino acids. The CDR3 nucleotides read TGTGCCAGCAGTGGACCGGGACACGGAAACACCATATATTTT. Translated, it gives CASSGPGHGNTIYF.

The rearrangement joins TRBV6-5 to TRBJ1-2, with 7 bases that match TRBD1. Losses at the gene ends were 8 bases for V and 8 bases for J; bases not matched to a gene: 14. CDR1 and CDR2 (germline): MNHEY, SVGAGI. CDR3 length equals 14 residues. CDR3 DNA: TGTGCCAGCGAAGATCTTGGACAGGCCGGGGGCTACACCTTC. Protein: CASEDLGQAGGYTF.

The count of this clone is one. V is TRBV6-1 and J is TRBJ1-1, with 11 nucleotides matching TRBD1. The CDR3 consists of 17 residues. Trimming at V came to 0 bases and at J to 5 bases, leaving 8 bases not matched to a gene. Germline V gene lookup returns CDR1 MNHNS and CDR2 SASEGT. CDR3 bases: TGTGCCAGCAGTGAAGCCACCGGACAGGGGGCAAAAACTGAAGCTTTCTTT. Translation: CASSEATGQGAKTEAFF.